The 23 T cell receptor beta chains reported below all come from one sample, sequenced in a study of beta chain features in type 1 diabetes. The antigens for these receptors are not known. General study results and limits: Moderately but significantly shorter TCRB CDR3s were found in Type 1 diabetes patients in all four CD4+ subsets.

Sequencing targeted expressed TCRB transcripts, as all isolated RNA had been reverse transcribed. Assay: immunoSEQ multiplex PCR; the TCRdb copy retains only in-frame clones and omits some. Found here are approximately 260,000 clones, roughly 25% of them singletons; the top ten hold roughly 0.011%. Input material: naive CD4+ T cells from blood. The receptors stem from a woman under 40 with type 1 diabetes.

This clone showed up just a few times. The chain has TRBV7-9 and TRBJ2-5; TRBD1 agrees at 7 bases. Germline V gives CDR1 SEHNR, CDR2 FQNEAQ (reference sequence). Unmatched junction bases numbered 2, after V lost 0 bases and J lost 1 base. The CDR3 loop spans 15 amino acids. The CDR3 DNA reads TGTGCCAGCAGCTTAGCGAACAGGGGCCAAGAGACCCAGTACTTC. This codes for CASSLANRGQETQYF.

The DNA of the CDR3 is TGCAGCGCCGCCCCGGGTAACTATGGCTACACCTTC. It yields the protein CSAAPGNYGYTF. The gene calls are TRBV29-1 and TRBJ1-2; no clear D gene. Deletions cut 7 bases from V and 1 base from J, with 10 bases between. The CDR3 is 12 amino acids. Germline CDR1 and CDR2: SQVTM and ANQGSEA.

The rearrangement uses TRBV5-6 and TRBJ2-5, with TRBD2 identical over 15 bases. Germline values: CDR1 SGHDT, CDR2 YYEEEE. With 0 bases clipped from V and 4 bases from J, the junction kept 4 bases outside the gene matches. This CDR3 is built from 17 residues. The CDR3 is CASSLGGLAGGRETQYF. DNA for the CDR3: TGTGCCAGCAGCTTGGGGGGACTAGCGGGGGGACGAGAGACCCAGTACTTC. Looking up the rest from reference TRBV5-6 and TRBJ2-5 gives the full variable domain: DAGVTQSPTHLIKTRGQQVTLRCSPKSGHDTVSWYQQALGQGPQFIFQYYEEEERQRGNFPDRFSGHQFPNYSSELNVNALLLGDSALYLCASSLGGLAGGRETQYFGPGTRLLVL.

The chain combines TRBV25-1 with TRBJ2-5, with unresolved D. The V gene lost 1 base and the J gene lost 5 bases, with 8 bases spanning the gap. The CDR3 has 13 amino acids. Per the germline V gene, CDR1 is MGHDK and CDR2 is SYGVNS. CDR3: CASSESHIETQYF. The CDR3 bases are TGTGCCAGCAGTGAATCTCACATTGAGACCCAGTACTTC.

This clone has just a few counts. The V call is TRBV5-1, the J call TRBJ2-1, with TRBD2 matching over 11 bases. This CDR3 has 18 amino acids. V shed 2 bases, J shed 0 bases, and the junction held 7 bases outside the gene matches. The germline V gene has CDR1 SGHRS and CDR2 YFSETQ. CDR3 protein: CASSFHRLAGTSYNEQFF. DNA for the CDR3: TGCGCCAGCAGCTTCCATCGACTAGCGGGAACCTCCTACAATGAGCAGTTCTTC.

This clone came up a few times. The DNA for the CDR3 is TGTGCCAGCAGGGGGGGACTAGCGGCCAATGAGCAGTTCTTC. Its protein is CASRGGLAANEQFF. This chain uses TRBV27 with TRBJ2-1, with 11 positions matching TRBD2. Trimming took 6 bases from V and 6 from J; bases not matched to a gene: 4. CDR1 is MNHEY, CDR2 SMNVEV, per germline (reference sequence). This CDR3 is built from 14 residues.

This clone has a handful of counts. The CDR3 protein is CASRGLVSGRPNEQYF. The CDR3 nucleotides are TGTGCCAGCAGGGGGCTGGTGAGCGGGAGGCCCAACGAGCAGTACTTC. The gene calls are TRBV27 and TRBJ2-7; 9 bases match TRBD2. Germline values: CDR1 MNHEY, CDR2 SMNVEV (reference sequence). The CDR3 runs 16 residues. V lost 6 bases and J lost 5; bases outside the gene matches: 14.

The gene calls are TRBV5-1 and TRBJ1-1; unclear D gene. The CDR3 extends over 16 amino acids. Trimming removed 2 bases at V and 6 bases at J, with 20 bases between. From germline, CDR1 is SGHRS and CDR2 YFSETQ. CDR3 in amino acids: CASSFYSGRLMPEAFF. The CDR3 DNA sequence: TGCGCCAGCAGCTTCTATTCCGGCAGACTTATGCCTGAAGCTTTCTTT. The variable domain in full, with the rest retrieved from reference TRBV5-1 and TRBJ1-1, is KAGVTQTPRYLIKTRGQQVTLSCSPISGHRSVSWYQQTPGQGLQFLFEYFSETQRNKGNFPGRFSGRQFSNSRSEMNVSTLELGDSALYLCASSFYSGRLMPEAFFGQGTRLTVV.

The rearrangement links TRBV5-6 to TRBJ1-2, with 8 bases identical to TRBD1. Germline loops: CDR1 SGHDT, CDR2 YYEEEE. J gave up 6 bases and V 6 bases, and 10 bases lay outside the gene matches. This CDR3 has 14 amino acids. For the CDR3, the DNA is TGTGCCAGCATCCTAAAACAGGGGGTCCATGGCTACACCTTC. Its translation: CASILKQGVHGYTF. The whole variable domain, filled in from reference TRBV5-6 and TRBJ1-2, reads DAGVTQSPTHLIKTRGQQVTLRCSPKSGHDTVSWYQQALGQGPQFIFQYYEEEERQRGNFPDRFSGHQFPNYSSELNVNALLLGDSALYLCASILKQGVHGYTFGSGTRLTVV.

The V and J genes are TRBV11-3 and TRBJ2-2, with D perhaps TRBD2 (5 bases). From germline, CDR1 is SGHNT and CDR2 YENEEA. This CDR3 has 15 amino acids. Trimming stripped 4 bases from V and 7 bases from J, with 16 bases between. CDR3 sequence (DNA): TGTGCCAGCAGCTCACAACAAATCCGGGACGGGGAGCTGTTTTTT. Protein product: CASSSQQIRDGELFF. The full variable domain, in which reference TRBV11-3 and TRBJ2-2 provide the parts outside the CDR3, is EAGVVQSPRYKIIEKKQPVAFWCNPISGHNTLYWYLQNLGQGPELLIRYENEEAVDDSQLPKDRFSAERLKGVDSTLKIQPAELGDSAVYLCASSSQQIRDGELFFGEGSRLTVL.

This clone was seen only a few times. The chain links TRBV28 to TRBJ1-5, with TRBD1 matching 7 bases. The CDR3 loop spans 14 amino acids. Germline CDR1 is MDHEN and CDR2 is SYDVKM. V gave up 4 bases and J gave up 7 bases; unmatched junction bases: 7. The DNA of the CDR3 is TGTGCCAGCAGTTCGGGACAGAGGAAACAGCCCCAGCATTTT. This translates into CASSSGQRKQPQHF.

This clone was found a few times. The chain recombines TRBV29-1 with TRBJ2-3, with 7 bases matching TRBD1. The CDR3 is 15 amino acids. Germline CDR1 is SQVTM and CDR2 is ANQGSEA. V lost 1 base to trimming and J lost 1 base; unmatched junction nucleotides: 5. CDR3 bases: TGCAGCGTTGAAGTTGGGCAGGGGGGCACAGATACGCAGTATTTT. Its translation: CSVEVGQGGTDTQYF.

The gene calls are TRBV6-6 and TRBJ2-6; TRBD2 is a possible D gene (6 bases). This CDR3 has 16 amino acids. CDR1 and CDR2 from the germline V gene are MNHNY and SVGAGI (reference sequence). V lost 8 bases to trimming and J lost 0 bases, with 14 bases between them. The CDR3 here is CASRSLGLSGANVLTF. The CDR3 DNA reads TGTGCCAGCCGGAGTTTGGGACTCTCTGGGGCCAACGTCCTGACTTTC.

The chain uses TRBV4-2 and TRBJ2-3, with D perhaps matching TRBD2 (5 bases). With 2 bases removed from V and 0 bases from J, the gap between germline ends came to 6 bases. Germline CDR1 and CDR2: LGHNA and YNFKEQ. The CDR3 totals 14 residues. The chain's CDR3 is CASSQPGSTDTQYF. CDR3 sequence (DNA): TGTGCCAGCAGCCAACCGGGAAGCACAGATACGCAGTATTTT.

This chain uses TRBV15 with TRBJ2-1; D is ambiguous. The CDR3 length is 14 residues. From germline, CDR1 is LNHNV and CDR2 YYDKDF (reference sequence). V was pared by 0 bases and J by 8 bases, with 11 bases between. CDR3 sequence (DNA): TGTGCCACCAGCAGAGATGTAGTGATTCATGAGCAGTTCTTC. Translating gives CATSRDVVIHEQFF.

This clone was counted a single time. CDR3 nucleotides: TGCGCCAGCAGCCAAGATCCCCTAGCGGGAATGCAAGTTCTCGCAGATACGCAGTATTTT. Translation gives CASSQDPLAGMQVLADTQYF. This chain joins TRBV4-1 and TRBJ2-3, with TRBD2 matching over 9 bases. The length of the CDR3 is 20 residues. Germline V gene data show CDR1 as MGHRA and CDR2 as YSYEKL. V lost 0 bases, J lost 4 bases, and 17 bases stayed unmatched.

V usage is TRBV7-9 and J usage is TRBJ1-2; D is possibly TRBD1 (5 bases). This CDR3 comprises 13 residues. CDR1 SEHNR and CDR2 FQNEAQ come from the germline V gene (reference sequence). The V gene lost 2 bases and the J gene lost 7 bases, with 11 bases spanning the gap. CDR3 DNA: TGTGCCAGCAGCTTAACGGGGGAAGGTGGCTACACCTTC. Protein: CASSLTGEGGYTF. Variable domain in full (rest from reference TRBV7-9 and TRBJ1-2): DTGVSQNPRHKITKRGQNVTFRCDPISEHNRLYWYRQTLGQGPEFLTYFQNEAQLEKSRLLSDRFSAERPKGSFSTLEIQRTEQGDSAMYLCASSLTGEGGYTFGSGTRLTVV.

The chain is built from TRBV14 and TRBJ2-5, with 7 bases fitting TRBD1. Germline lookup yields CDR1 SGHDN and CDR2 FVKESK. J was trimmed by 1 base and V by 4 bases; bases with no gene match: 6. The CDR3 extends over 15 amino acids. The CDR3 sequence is CASSPLGTVQETQYF. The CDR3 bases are TGTGCCAGCAGCCCTCTTGGGACAGTCCAAGAGACCCAGTACTTC.

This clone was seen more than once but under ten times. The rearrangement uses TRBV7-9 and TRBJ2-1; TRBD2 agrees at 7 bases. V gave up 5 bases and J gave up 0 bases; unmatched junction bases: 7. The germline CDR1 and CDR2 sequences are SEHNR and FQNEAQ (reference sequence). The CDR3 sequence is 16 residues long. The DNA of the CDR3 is TGTGCCAGCAGCCTTCGGCTAGCGGCCTCCTACAATGAGCAGTTCTTC. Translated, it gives CASSLRLAASYNEQFF.

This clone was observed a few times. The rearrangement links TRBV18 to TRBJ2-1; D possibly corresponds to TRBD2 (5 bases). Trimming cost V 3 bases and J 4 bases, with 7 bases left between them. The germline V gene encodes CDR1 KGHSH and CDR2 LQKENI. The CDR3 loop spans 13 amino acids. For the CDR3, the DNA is TGTGCCAGCTCACCCGGGGAGTACAATGAGCAGTTCTTC. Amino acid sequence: CASSPGEYNEQFF.

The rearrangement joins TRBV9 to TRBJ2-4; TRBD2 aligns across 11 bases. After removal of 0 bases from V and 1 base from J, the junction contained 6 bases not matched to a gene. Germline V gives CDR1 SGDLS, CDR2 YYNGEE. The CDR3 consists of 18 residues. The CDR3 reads CASSVELAGVGAKNIQYF. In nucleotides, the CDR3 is TGTGCCAGCAGCGTAGAACTAGCGGGAGTAGGGGCCAAAAACATTCAGTACTTC.

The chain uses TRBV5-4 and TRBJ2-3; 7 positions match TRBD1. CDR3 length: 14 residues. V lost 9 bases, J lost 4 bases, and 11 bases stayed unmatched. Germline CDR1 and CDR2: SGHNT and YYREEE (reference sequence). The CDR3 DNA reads TGTGCCACCGACCTGGGACAGAAAGCAGATACGCAGTATTTT. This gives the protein CATDLGQKADTQYF.

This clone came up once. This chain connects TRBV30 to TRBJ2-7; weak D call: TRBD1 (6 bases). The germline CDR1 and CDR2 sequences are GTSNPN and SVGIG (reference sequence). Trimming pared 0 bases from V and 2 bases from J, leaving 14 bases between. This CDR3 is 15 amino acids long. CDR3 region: CAWSVLRTETYEQYF. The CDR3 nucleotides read TGTGCCTGGAGTGTCTTGCGGACAGAGACCTACGAGCAGTACTTC.